This entry concerns a single TCR beta chain. Its target is not known. Per the germline V gene, CDR1 is LGHDT and CDR2 is YNNKEL (reference sequence). The CDR3 runs 16 residues. There were around 3,500 ng of total RNA used for each TCR library. cDNA synthesis was performed in eight separate reactions for each sample. TCRalpha and TCRbeta cDNA underwent two nested PCRs of around 15 and 9 cycles. TCRdb re-called the 5' RACE reads and catalogs CDR3 proteins one per entry, DNA excluded. The sample table sets out 200,000 to 250,000 distinct CDR3 sequences. The sample belongs to a study of monozygotic twins with inflammatory bowel disease. Notes on the study in general: Among twins, concordant and discordant pairs did not differ in repertoire similarity, possibly from limited power.

The TCR originated in a human donor with ulcerative colitis or Crohn's disease, or a healthy co-twin of an affected twin (not recorded which). The chain combines TRBV3-1 with TRBJ2-1; TCRdb's D call, TRBD1, is unchecked because there is no DNA. The sequenced material came from blood. The CDR3 sequence: CASSQGQALFPGEQFF.